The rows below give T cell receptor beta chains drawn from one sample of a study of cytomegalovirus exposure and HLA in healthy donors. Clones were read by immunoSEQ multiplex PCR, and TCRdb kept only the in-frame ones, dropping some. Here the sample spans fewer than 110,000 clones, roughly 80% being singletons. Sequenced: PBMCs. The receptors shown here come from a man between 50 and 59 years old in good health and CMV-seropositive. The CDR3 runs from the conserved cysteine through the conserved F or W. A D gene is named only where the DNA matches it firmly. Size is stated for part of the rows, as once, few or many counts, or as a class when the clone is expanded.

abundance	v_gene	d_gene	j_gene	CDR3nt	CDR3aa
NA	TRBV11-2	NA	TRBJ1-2	TGTGCCAGCAGCTTGTTCGACAGTAACTATGGCTACACCTTC	CASSLFDSNYGYTF
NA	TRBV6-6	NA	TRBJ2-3	TGTGCCAGCAGTTTACTAGCAGCCAGCACAGATACGCAGTATTTT	CASSLLAASTDTQYF
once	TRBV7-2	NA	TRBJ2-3	TGTGCCAGCAGCTTAGAGGGCGGGTTCACAGATACGCAGTATTTT	CASSLEGGFTDTQYF
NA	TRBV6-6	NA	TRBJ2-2	TGTGCCAGCAGTACAGGGTTCACCGGGGAGCTGTTTTTT	CASSTGFTGELFF
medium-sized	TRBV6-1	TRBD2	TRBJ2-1	TGTGCCAGCAGTGAATCCGCGGGAGGCTCCTACAATGAGCAGTTCTTC	CASSESAGGSYNEQFF
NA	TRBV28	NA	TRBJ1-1	TGTGCCAGCAGCAACACAAGCCGGAGCTTCTTT	CASSNTSRSFF
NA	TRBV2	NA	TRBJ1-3	TGTGCCAGCACCCTCTTAATTGGAAACACCATATATTTT	CASTLLIGNTIYF
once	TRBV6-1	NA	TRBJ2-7	TGTGCCAGCAGTATTGAGGGAGAGACCTACGAGCAGTACTTC	CASSIEGETYEQYF
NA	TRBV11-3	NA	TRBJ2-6	TGTGCCAGCAGCTCCTATACCGGGACTGGGGCCAACGTCCTGACTTTC	CASSSYTGTGANVLTF
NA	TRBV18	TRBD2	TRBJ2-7	TGTGCCAGCTCACGTACGACTAGCGGAAGATACTACGAGCAGTACTTC	CASSRTTSGRYYEQYF
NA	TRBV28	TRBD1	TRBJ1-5	TGTGCCAGCAGGCCGGGACAGTTTACGTCTAGCAATCAGCCCCAGCATTTT	CASRPGQFTSSNQPQHF
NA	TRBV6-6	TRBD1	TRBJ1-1	TGTGCCAGCAGTTACCGAACAGGGGAGCTTCGGGGAGCTTTCTTT	CASSYRTGELRGAFF
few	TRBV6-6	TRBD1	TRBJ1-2	TGTGCCAGCAGTTTAGGACAGGGGAACTATGGCTACACCTTC	CASSLGQGNYGYTF
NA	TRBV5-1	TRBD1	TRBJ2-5	TGCGCCAGCAGCTTGGGGGCAGGGGGCATGGAGACCCAGTACTTC	CASSLGAGGMETQYF
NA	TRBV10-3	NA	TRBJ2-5	TGTGCCATCAGCGGCGCGGGGGAGACCCAGTACTTC	CAISGAGETQYF
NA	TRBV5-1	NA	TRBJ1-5	TGCGCCAGCAGCAGCGGACAGCCCAATCAGCCCCAGCATTTT	CASSSGQPNQPQHF
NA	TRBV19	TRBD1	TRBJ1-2	TGTGCCAGTAGCAGCGGACAGGACAGGGCTCTCTATGGCTACACCTTC	CASSSGQDRALYGYTF
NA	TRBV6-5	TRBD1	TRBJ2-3	TGTGCCACCACACCCTTGACAGGGTATTCAGATACGCAGTATTTT	CATTPLTGYSDTQYF
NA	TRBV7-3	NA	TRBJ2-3	TGTGCCAGCAGCTTAAGCGGATACACAGATACGCAGTATTTT	CASSLSGYTDTQYF
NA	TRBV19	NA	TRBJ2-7	TGTGCCAGTAGTATGGGGGCCCTCTACGAGCAGTACTTC	CASSMGALYEQYF
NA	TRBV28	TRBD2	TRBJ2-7	TGTGCCAGCAGTTTACGGTCGGGAGGGTCCTACGAGCAGTACTTC	CASSLRSGGSYEQYF
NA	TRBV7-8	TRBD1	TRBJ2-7	TGTGCCAGCAGCTTGAACAGGGGCGGAACCTACGAGCAGTACTTC	CASSLNRGGTYEQYF
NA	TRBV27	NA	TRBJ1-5	TGTGCCAGCAGTTTGTCGGGTTATAGCAATCAGCCCCAGCATTTT	CASSLSGYSNQPQHF